One sample yielded the 24 T cell receptor beta chains listed below, sequenced in a study of CD8+ T cells in alopecia areata. In each case, RNA was isolated and then reverse transcribed into cDNA as the sequencing template. Sequenced by immunoSEQ multiplex PCR; TCRdb stores in-frame clones only, minus some. This sample has 90,000 to 100,000 clones, with 35% to 45% found just once. Sample: CD4+ T cells sorted from blood. These receptors were taken from a human donor with alopecia areata.

This clone was observed a few times. This chain uses TRBV5-1 with TRBJ1-1; no clear D gene. From germline, CDR1 is SGHRS and CDR2 YFSETQ. V was clipped by 0 bases and J by 4 bases, with 7 bases between them. The CDR3 contains 13 residues. CDR3 nucleotide sequence: TGCGCCAGCAGCTTGGCCTCCCTCACTGAAGCTTTCTTT. Protein product: CASSLASLTEAFF.

The genes are TRBV30 and TRBJ1-1; 11 bases are a match to TRBD1. Germline CDR1 GTSNPN, CDR2 SVGIG (reference sequence). Germline trimming cut 5 bases from V and 5 bases from J; bases unmatched to any gene: 4. The CDR3 is 13 amino acids. The CDR3 nucleotides are TGTGCCTGGGCCCGGGACAGGGGGACTGAAGCTTTCTTT. It specifies CAWARDRGTEAFF.

This clone was detected only a few times. The chain links TRBV29-1 to TRBJ1-2; D not resolved. Per the germline V gene, CDR1 is SQVTM and CDR2 is ANQGSEA. V dropped 1 base and J dropped 2 bases, with 8 bases sitting between them. This CDR3 is 13 amino acids long. The DNA of the CDR3 is TGCAGCGTTGAAGTCCCCCCCAACTATGGCTACACCTTC. Its protein is CSVEVPPNYGYTF.

The chain links TRBV7-2 to TRBJ2-4; D ambiguous. The V end was cut by 4 bases, the J end by 0 bases, with 7 bases between. Germline values: CDR1 SGHTA, CDR2 FQGNSA. CDR3 length equals 14 residues. CDR3: CASSSGLAKNIQYF. CDR3 sequence (DNA): TGTGCCAGCAGCTCCGGGTTAGCCAAAAACATTCAGTACTTC.

This clone was seen a few times. CDR3 amino acids: CAWGGIPYNEQFF. The CDR3 coding sequence is TGTGCCTGGGGGGGGATTCCTTACAATGAGCAGTTCTTC. V and J are TRBV30 and TRBJ2-1; possible D gene TRBD2, 6 bases. V lost 5 bases and J 4 bases, leaving 12 bases between the germline ends. Germline V gene lookup returns CDR1 GTSNPN and CDR2 SVGIG (reference sequence). The CDR3 has 13 amino acids. Using reference TRBV30 and TRBJ2-1 for the parts outside the CDR3, the full variable domain is SQTIHQWPATLVQPVGSPLSLECTVEGTSNPNLYWYRQAAGRGLQLLFYSVGIGQISSEVPQNLSASRPQDRQFILSSKKLLLSDSGFYLCAWGGIPYNEQFFGPGTRLTVL.

V and J are TRBV4-2 and TRBJ1-2; D gene ambiguous. Trimming took off 0 bases at V and 2 bases at J, with 7 bases between the two ends. Germline values: CDR1 LGHNA, CDR2 YNFKEQ. This CDR3 contains 14 residues. The CDR3 bases are TGTGCCAGCAGCCAAGACACCGGGAACTATGGCTACACCTTC. This codes for CASSQDTGNYGYTF.

The rearrangement joins TRBV6-5 to TRBJ2-7; D is perhaps TRBD2 (6 bases). V gave up 6 bases and J gave up 3 bases, with 18 bases separating them. This CDR3 is 15 amino acids long. Germline-derived CDR1 and CDR2 are MNHEY and SVGAGI. CDR3 loop: CASSQLAGPIYEQYF. CDR3 DNA: TGTGCCAGCAGCCAACTCGCGGGGCCGATCTACGAGCAGTACTTC.

The genes are TRBV5-1 and TRBJ2-4; tentatively, D is TRBD1 (6 bases). Deletions cut 2 bases from V and 6 bases from J, with 12 bases between. There are 14 residues in the CDR3. Per germline, CDR1 SGHRS and CDR2 YFSETQ. CDR3 sequence reads: CASSLTQGRNIQYF. DNA of the CDR3: TGCGCCAGCAGCTTAACACAGGGAAGAAACATTCAGTACTTC. Looking up the rest from reference TRBV5-1 and TRBJ2-4 gives the full variable domain: KAGVTQTPRYLIKTRGQQVTLSCSPISGHRSVSWYQQTPGQGLQFLFEYFSETQRNKGNFPGRFSGRQFSNSRSEMNVSTLELGDSALYLCASSLTQGRNIQYFGAGTRLSVL.

This rearrangement joins TRBV9 to TRBJ2-1; weak D call: TRBD1 (6 bases). The CDR3 sequence is 15 residues long. The V gene lost 4 bases and the J gene lost 6 bases, with 17 bases spanning the gap. CDR1 is SGDLS, CDR2 YYNGEE, per germline. CDR3 nucleotide sequence: TGTGCCAGCAGCTCACAGGGAAGGAGCACCAATGAGCAGTTCTTC. As protein: CASSSQGRSTNEQFF.

This clone showed up just a few times. This rearrangement joins TRBV27 to TRBJ2-5; 7 bases fit TRBD1. Germline CDR1 and CDR2: MNHEY and SMNVEV (reference sequence). With V trimmed by 6 bases and J by 6 bases, 10 bases remained unmatched. This CDR3 region has 14 residues. The CDR3 loop is CASRPRQGPQTQYF. The CDR3, as DNA: TGTGCCAGCAGACCAAGACAGGGCCCGCAGACCCAGTACTTC.

J is TRBJ2-5 and V is TRBV30; 9 bases are a match to TRBD1. From germline, CDR1 is GTSNPN and CDR2 SVGIG (reference sequence). The trim removed 5 bases at V and 4 bases at J, leaving 11 bases unmatched. The CDR3 loop spans 15 amino acids. The CDR3 DNA reads TGTGCCTGGGGACGCGATCGACAGGGGGGAGAGACCCAGTACTTC. This gives the protein CAWGRDRQGGETQYF.

The genes are TRBV28 and TRBJ1-1; 7 bases line up with TRBD1. V shed 6 bases, J shed 3 bases, and the junction held 7 bases outside the gene matches. Germline V gene lookup returns CDR1 MDHEN and CDR2 SYDVKM. The CDR3 spans 14 residues. The CDR3 DNA is TGTGCCAGCAGCCGCGACAGGGCATACACTGAAGCTTTCTTT. Its translation: CASSRDRAYTEAFF.

The rearrangement uses TRBV29-1 and TRBJ2-6, with D unresolved. With 2 bases removed from V and 1 base from J, the gap between germline ends came to 9 bases. From germline, CDR1 is SQVTM and CDR2 ANQGSEA. This CDR3 comprises 15 residues. The CDR3 nucleotides read TGCAGCGTTGAAATATACAGATCTGGGGCCAACGTCCTGACTTTC. This gives the protein CSVEIYRSGANVLTF.

V and J are TRBV2 and TRBJ1-5; maybe TRBD1 (5 bases). The germline CDR1 and CDR2 sequences are SNHLY and FYNNEI. Deletions cut 7 bases from V and 4 bases from J, with 14 bases between. CDR3 size: 14 residues. CDR3 in amino acids: CASNVRAGNQPQHF. The CDR3 bases are TGTGCCAGCAACGTCAGGGCGGGAAATCAGCCCCAGCATTTT.

The CDR3 region has the DNA TGTGCCAGCAGCCCCGGACTGCCCGGGGAGACCCAGTACTTC. Translating gives CASSPGLPGETQYF. The chain employs TRBV9 and TRBJ2-5; perhaps TRBD2 as D (5 bases). The CDR3 sequence is 14 residues long. V lost 4 bases to trimming and J lost 5 bases, with 15 bases between them. The germline CDR1 and CDR2 sequences are SGDLS and YYNGEE. The complete variable domain, with remaining parts taken from reference TRBV9 and TRBJ2-5, reads DSGVTQTPKHLITATGQRVTLRCSPRSGDLSVYWYQQSLDQGLQFLIQYYNGEERAKGNILERFSAQQFPDLHSELNLSSLELGDSALYFCASSPGLPGETQYFGPGTRLLVL.

CDR3 nucleotides: TGTGCCAGCAGCAAGCCAGGGGCCAACTATGGCTACACCTTC. It codes for CASSKPGANYGYTF. The rearrangement uses TRBV28 and TRBJ1-2; D possibly corresponds to TRBD1 (6 bases). Germline CDR1 is MDHEN and CDR2 is SYDVKM. V gave up 6 bases and J gave up 2 bases, with 13 bases separating them. CDR3 length equals 14 residues.

CDR3 region: CASSETYNEQFF. CDR3 in DNA: TGTGCCAGCAGTGAAACTTACAATGAGCAGTTCTTC. This sequence joins TRBV6-1 and TRBJ2-1; D remains unclear. The germline gives CDR1 MNHNS, CDR2 SASEGT. CDR3 length: 12 amino acids. V was cut by 2 bases and J by 4 bases, with 3 bases left in between.

The rearrangement uses TRBV6-5 and TRBJ2-5, with a tentative D call TRBD1 (6 bases). The germline V and J ends were trimmed by 6 bases and 5 bases, with 19 bases remaining between them. Germline V gene data show CDR1 as MNHEY and CDR2 as SVGAGI. The CDR3 is made up of 15 amino acids. The CDR3, as DNA: TGTGCCAGCAGCAAGAGGGACACGATGTCGGAGACCCAGTACTTC. Protein sequence: CASSKRDTMSETQYF.

The rearrangement joins TRBV4-2 to TRBJ2-1, with 8 bases lining up with TRBD2. CDR1 and CDR2 from the germline V gene are LGHNA and YNFKEQ. The V and J ends lost 6 bases and 1 base, in that order; junction bases with no gene match: 11. The CDR3 length is 17 residues. The CDR3 nucleotides read TGTGCCAGCAGTGATAGGCCCAGCGGGAGTTCCTACAATGAGCAGTTCTTC. This sequence encodes CASSDRPSGSSYNEQFF.

The table lists this clone with a few counts. The chain carries TRBV20-1 and TRBJ2-5; D remains unclear. Trimming stripped 1 base from V and 6 bases from J, with 3 bases between. The germline gives CDR1 DFQATT, CDR2 SNEGSKA (reference sequence). The CDR3 spans 10 residues. The CDR3 region is CSARVKTQYF. Written as DNA, the CDR3 is TGCAGTGCTAGAGTCAAGACCCAGTACTTC.

This clone was counted many times. J is TRBJ2-5 and V is TRBV11-2; unclear D gene. The CDR3 extends over 15 amino acids. Germline V gene data show CDR1 as SGHAT and CDR2 as FQNNGV. Deletions cut 1 base from V and 5 bases from J, with 14 bases between. The CDR3 coding sequence is TGTGCCAGCAGCTTAGCTTGGAGAGCAGGCGAGACCCAGTACTTC. It codes for CASSLAWRAGETQYF.

The rearrangement joins TRBV29-1 to TRBJ2-2, with D hard to call. V was trimmed by 5 bases and J by 0 bases, leaving 13 bases between them. The CDR3 is 15 residues long. Germline CDR1 reads SQVTM; CDR2 reads ANQGSEA. CDR3 protein: CSVHSANANTGELFF. The DNA of the CDR3 is TGCAGCGTTCATTCAGCAAACGCGAACACCGGGGAGCTGTTTTTT.

This chain joins TRBV10-3 and TRBJ2-3; D perhaps matches TRBD2 (5 bases). The CDR3 totals 14 residues. Germline values: CDR1 ENHRY, CDR2 SYGVKD. Trimming pared 5 bases from V and 3 bases from J, leaving 12 bases between. The CDR3 DNA sequence: TGTGCCATCAGTTTTGACGAGGGAACAGATACGCAGTATTTT. It codes for CAISFDEGTDTQYF.

V and J are TRBV7-2 and TRBJ2-3, with TRBD2 matching 8 bases. The ends lost 7 bases at V and 2 bases at J; junction bases unmatched: 11. Germline V gives CDR1 SGHTA, CDR2 FQGNSA. This CDR3 is built from 16 residues. CDR3 DNA sequence: TGTGCCAGCATCGGGGGGGTCGGCTCCCCCACAGATACGCAGTATTTT. Protein product: CASIGGVGSPTDTQYF.